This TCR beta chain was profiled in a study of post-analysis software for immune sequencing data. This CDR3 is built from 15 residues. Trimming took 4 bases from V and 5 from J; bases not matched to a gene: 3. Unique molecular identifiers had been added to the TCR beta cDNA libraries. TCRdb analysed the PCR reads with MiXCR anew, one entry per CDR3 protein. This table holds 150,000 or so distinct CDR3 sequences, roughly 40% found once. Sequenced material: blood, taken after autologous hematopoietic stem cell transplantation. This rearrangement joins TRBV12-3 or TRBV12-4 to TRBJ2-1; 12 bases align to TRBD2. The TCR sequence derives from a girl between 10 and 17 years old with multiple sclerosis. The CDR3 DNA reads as TGTGCCAGCAGTTCCCGACTAGCGGGAGACAATGAGCAGTTCTTC. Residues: CASSSRLAGDNEQFF.